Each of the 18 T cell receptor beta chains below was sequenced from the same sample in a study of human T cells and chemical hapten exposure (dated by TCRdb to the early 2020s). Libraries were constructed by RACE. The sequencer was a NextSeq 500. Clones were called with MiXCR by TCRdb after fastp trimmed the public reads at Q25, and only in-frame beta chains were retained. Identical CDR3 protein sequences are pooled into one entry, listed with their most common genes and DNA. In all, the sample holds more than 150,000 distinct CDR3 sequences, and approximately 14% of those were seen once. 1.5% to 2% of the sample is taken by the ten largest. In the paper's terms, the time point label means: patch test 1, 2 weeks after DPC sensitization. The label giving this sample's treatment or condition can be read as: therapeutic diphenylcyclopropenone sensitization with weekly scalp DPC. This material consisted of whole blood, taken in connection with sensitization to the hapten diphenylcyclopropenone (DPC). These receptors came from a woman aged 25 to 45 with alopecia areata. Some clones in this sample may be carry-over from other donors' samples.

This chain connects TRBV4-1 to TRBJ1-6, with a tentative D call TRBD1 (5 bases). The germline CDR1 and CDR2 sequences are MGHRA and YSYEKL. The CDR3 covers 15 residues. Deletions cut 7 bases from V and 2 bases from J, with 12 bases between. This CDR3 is CASNQGSTYNSPLHF. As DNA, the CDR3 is TGCGCCAGCAATCAGGGAAGCACCTATAATTCACCCCTCCACTTT.

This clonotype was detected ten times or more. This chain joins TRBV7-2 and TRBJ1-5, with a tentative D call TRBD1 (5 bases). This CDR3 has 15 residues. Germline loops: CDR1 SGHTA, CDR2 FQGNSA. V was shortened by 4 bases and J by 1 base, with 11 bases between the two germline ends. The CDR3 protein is CASSSTGGSNQPQHF. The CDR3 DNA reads TGTGCCAGCAGCTCCACCGGGGGGAGCAATCAGCCCCAGCATTTT.

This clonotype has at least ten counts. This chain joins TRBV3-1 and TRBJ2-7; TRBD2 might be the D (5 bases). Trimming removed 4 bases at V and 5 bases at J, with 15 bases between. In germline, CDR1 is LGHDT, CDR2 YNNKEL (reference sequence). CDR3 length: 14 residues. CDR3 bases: TGTGCCAGCAGCCGCGAGGGCTCCAACCACGAGCAGTACTTC. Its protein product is CASSREGSNHEQYF.

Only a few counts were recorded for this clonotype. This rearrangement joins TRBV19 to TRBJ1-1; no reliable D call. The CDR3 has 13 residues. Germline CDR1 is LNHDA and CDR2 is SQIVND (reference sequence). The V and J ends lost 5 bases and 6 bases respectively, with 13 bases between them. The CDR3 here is CASSAFVGAEAFF. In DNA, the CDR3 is TGTGCCAGTAGTGCTTTTGTGGGAGCTGAAGCTTTCTTT.

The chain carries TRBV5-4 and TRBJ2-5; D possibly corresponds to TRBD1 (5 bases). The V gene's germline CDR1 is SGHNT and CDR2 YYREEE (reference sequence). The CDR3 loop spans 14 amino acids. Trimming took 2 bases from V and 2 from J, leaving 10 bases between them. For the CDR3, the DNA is TGTGCCAGCAGCTTAAAGGCAGGGCAAGAGACCCAGTACTTC. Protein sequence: CASSLKAGQETQYF.

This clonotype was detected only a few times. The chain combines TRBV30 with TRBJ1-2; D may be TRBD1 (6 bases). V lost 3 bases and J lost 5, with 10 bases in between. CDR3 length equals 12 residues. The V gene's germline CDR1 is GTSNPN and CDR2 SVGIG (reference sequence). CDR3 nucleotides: TGTGCCTGGAGCCGGACAGTTTATGGCTACACCTTC. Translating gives CAWSRTVYGYTF.

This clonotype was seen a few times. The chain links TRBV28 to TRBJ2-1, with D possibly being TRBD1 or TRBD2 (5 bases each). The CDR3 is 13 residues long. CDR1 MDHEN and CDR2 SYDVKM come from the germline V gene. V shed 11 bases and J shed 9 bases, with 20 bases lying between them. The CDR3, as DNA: TGTGCCGCGCTTGGGGGAGCTGCGAGTGAGCAGTTCTTC. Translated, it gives CAALGGAASEQFF.

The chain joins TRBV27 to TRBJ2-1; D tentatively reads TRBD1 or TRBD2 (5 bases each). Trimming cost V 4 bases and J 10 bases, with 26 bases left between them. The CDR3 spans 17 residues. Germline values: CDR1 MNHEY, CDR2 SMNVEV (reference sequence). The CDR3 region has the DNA TGTGCCAGCAGTTCAAGGGGACCCCCCGAGCCCCGTCACGAGCAGTTCTTC. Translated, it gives CASSSRGPPEPRHEQFF.

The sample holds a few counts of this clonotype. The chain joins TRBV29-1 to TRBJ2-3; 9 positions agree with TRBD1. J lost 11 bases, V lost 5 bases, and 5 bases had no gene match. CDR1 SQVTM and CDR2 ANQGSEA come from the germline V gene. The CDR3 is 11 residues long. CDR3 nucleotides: TGCAGCGTTCGACAGGGGGACCAGCAGTATTTT. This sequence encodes CSVRQGDQQYF.

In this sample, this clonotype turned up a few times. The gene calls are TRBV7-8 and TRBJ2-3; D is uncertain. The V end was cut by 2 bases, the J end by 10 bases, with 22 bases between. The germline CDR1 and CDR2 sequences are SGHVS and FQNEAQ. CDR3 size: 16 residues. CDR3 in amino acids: CASSLIASQTPVSQYF. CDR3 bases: TGTGCCAGCAGCTTAATCGCCAGCCAGACCCCCGTATCGCAGTATTTT. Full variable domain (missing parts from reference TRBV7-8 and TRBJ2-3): GAGVSQSPRYKVAKRGQDVALRCDPISGHVSLFWYQQALGQGPEFLTYFQNEAQLDKSGLPSDRFFAERPEGSVSTLKIQRTQQEDSAVYLCASSLIASQTPVSQYFGPGTRLTVL.

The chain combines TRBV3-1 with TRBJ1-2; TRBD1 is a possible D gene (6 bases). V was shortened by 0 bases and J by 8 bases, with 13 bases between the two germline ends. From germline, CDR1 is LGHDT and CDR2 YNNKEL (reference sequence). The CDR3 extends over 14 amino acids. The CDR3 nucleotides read TGTGCCAGCAGCCAAGATCTGGGGGCTCGAGGCTACACCTTC. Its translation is CASSQDLGARGYTF.

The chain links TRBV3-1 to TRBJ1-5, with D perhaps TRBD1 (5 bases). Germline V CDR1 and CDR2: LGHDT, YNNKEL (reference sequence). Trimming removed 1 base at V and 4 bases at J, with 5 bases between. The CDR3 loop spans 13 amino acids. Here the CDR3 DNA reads TGTGCCAGCAGCCAAGGGGGGAATCAGCCCCAGCATTTT. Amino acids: CASSQGGNQPQHF.

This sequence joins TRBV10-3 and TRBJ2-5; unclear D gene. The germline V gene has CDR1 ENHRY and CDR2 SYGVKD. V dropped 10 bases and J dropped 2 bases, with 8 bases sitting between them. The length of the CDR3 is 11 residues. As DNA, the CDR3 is TGTGCCACCACATATCAAGAGACCCAGTACTTC. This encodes CATTYQETQYF.

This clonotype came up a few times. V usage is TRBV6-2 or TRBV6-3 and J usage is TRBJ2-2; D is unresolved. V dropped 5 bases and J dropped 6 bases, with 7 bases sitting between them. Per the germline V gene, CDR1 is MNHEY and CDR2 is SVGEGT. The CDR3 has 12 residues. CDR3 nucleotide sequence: TGTGCCAGCAGTCAAGTAGCCGGGGAGCTGTTTTTT. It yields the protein CASSQVAGELFF.

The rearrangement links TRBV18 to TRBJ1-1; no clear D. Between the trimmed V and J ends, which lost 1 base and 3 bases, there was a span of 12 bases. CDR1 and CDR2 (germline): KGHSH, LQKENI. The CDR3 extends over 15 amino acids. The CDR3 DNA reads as TGTGCCAGCTCACCACTGCGTGGAGGTGACACTGAAGCTTTCTTT. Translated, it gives CASSPLRGGDTEAFF.

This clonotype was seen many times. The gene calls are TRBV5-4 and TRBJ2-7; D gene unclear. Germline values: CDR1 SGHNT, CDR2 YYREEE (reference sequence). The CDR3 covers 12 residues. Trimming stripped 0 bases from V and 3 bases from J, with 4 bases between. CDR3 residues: CASSLEDYEQYF. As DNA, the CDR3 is TGTGCCAGCAGCTTGGAGGACTACGAGCAGTACTTC. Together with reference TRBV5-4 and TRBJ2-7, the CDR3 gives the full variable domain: ETGVTQSPTHLIKTRGQQVTLRCSSQSGHNTVSWYQQALGQGPQFIFQYYREEENGRGNFPPRFSGLQFPNYSSELNVNALELDDSALYLCASSLEDYEQYFGPGTRLTVT.

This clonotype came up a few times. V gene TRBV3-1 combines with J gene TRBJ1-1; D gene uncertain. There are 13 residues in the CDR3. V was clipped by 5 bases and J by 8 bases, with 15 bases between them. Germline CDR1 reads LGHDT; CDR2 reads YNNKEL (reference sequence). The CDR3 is CASSGPRTGEAFF. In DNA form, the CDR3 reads TGTGCCAGCAGCGGACCCAGAACGGGGGAAGCTTTCTTT.

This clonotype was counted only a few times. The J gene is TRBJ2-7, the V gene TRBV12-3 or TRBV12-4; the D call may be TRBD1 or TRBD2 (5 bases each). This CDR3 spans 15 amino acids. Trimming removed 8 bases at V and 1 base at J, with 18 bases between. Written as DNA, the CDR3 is TGTGCCAGCTCCATAGGGTCGGGGCCGTCCTACGAGCAGTACTTC. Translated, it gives CASSIGSGPSYEQYF.